These 21 T cell receptor beta chains were sequenced from one sample in a study of shared clonotypes between healthy human individuals. Data came from immunoSEQ multiplex PCR; TCRdb stores just in-frame clones and leaves some out. The sample includes a few hundred thousand clones, less than 85% of them seen just once. Input material: memory CD4+ T cells sorted from blood. Regarding subset: CD45RA-negative fraction. Receptor source: a man under 40 in good health.

This clone was detected once. The genes are TRBV7-8 and TRBJ2-3; 8 bases are a match to TRBD1. Germline values: CDR1 SGHVS, CDR2 FQNEAQ. V trimming: 5 bases; J trimming: 2 bases; junction bases outside the gene matches: 6. This CDR3 is 15 amino acids long. The CDR3: CASSIDRGYTDTQYF. The CDR3 coding sequence is TGTGCCAGCAGCATTGACAGGGGTTACACAGATACGCAGTATTTT.

J is TRBJ2-7 and V is TRBV7-3; 7 bases are a match to TRBD1. V was clipped by 3 bases and J by 3 bases; unmatched bases: 11. The germline V gene has CDR1 SGHTA and CDR2 FQGTGA. The CDR3 runs to 16 residues. In DNA, the CDR3 is TGTGCCAGCAGCTTCCCGACAGGGAGTTACCTCTACGAGCAGTACTTC. It yields the protein CASSFPTGSYLYEQYF.

The V and J genes are TRBV19 and TRBJ2-1; D possibly matches TRBD1 or TRBD2 (6 bases each). Trimming shortened V by 7 bases and J by 7 bases, and 32 bases separated the two germline ends. The germline V gene has CDR1 LNHDA and CDR2 SQIVND (reference sequence). There are 19 residues in the CDR3. The CDR3 sequence: CASTRRGGVGTLAGNEQFF. CDR3 coding DNA: TGTGCCAGTACCCGTCGAGGGGGAGTCGGTACCCTGGCGGGAAATGAGCAGTTCTTC.

In its sample, this clone was seen once. The chain is built from TRBV7-9 and TRBJ1-1, with a tentative D call TRBD1 (6 bases). Trimming cost V 5 bases and J 3 bases, with 10 bases left between them. This CDR3 comprises 13 residues. Germline V gives CDR1 SEHNR, CDR2 FQNEAQ (reference sequence). The CDR3 is CASSPRQDTEAFF. The CDR3 region has the DNA TGTGCCAGCAGCCCTCGACAGGACACTGAAGCTTTCTTT.

The chain couples TRBV2 to TRBJ2-2; 9 nucleotides agree with TRBD2. Germline V gene lookup returns CDR1 SNHLY and CDR2 FYNNEI. This CDR3 region has 16 residues. V lost 6 bases, J lost 6 bases, and 11 bases stayed unmatched. CDR3: CASRPTGGRAAGELFF. For the CDR3, the DNA is TGTGCCAGCAGACCCACTGGCGGGAGGGCCGCCGGGGAGCTGTTTTTT.

Concerning this clone: Other DNA sequences in this sample translate to the same CDR3. The chain employs TRBV5-1 and TRBJ2-7; TRBD1 is a possible D gene (6 bases). Trimming left V 0 bases short and J 5 bases short, with 6 bases between. Germline assignment: CDR1 SGHRS and CDR2 YFSETQ. This CDR3 has 12 residues. The CDR3 DNA is TGCGCCAGCAGCTTGGAGGGGGACGAGCAGTACTTC. Encoded protein: CASSLEGDEQYF.

This clone was recorded a few times. This chain's CDR3 is CASSETGDTYEQYF. CDR3 sequence (DNA): TGTGCCAGCAGCGAGACGGGGGATACCTACGAGCAGTACTTC. The chain has TRBV7-2 and TRBJ2-7; D might be TRBD2 (6 bases). Per the germline V gene, CDR1 is SGHTA and CDR2 is FQGNSA. CDR3 length: 14 residues. Between the trimmed V and J ends, which lost 5 bases and 2 bases, there was a span of 13 bases.

The rearrangement links TRBV2 to TRBJ2-3; TRBD1 matches at 7 bases. This CDR3 has 14 residues. Germline V CDR1 and CDR2: SNHLY, FYNNEI. V was clipped by 7 bases and J by 4 bases; unmatched bases: 8. CDR3 bases: TGTGCCAGCAACGAGGGGGCGTCGGCAGATACGCAGTATTTT. As protein: CASNEGASADTQYF.

The chain recombines TRBV28 with TRBJ1-2; D gene unclear. Trimming pared 6 bases from V and 5 bases from J, leaving 7 bases between. The CDR3 loop spans 11 amino acids. Germline CDR1 reads MDHEN; CDR2 reads SYDVKM. The CDR3 region is CASRNPYGYTF. DNA for the CDR3: TGTGCCAGCAGGAACCCTTATGGCTACACCTTC.

The J gene is TRBJ2-7, the V gene TRBV20-1, with D tentatively TRBD1 (6 bases). Germline V lookup: CDR1 DFQATT, CDR2 SNEGSKA (reference sequence). The CDR3 consists of 11 residues. The germline V and J ends were trimmed by 8 bases and 6 bases, with 14 bases remaining between them. This chain's CDR3 is CSIGRGGEQYF. DNA for the CDR3: TGCAGTATAGGCAGGGGCGGCGAGCAGTACTTC.

The V gene is TRBV27, the J gene TRBJ1-2; D is perhaps TRBD1 (5 bases). Trimming cost V 2 bases and J 8 bases, with 12 bases left between them. The germline CDR1 and CDR2 sequences are MNHEY and SMNVEV (reference sequence). The CDR3 has 13 residues. The CDR3 is CASSLAGVYGYTF. The CDR3 DNA reads as TGTGCCAGCAGTTTAGCGGGGGTATACGGCTACACCTTC.

This clone was picked up a small number of times. This chain links TRBV4-2 with TRBJ2-5; maybe TRBD2 (6 bases). Germline V CDR1 and CDR2: LGHNA, YNFKEQ. Trimming took off 1 base at V and 0 bases at J, with 18 bases between the two ends. CDR3 size: 18 residues. In DNA form, the CDR3 reads TGTGCCAGCAGCCAAGTGGGCGGGATTTCGGGGTACCAAGAGACCCAGTACTTC. Amino acid sequence: CASSQVGGISGYQETQYF.

For this clone: This sample also contains other DNA sequences that code for the same CDR3. The J gene is TRBJ2-3, the V gene TRBV18, with TRBD2 matching 8 bases. The germline V gene has CDR1 KGHSH and CDR2 LQKENI. V lost 3 bases to trimming and J lost 5 bases; unmatched junction nucleotides: 7. The CDR3 totals 15 residues. The CDR3 nucleotides read TGTGCCAGCTCACCCCCCGGGCTAGCGGGAGATACGCAGTATTTT. This encodes CASSPPGLAGDTQYF.

The V call is TRBV7-8, the J call TRBJ1-3; TRBD1 is a possible D gene (5 bases). The CDR3 runs 14 residues. Looked up from germline, CDR1 is SGHVS and CDR2 is FQNEAQ. V was pared by 6 bases and J by 5 bases, with 14 bases between. This CDR3 reads CASRAGTARNTIYF. The DNA for the CDR3 is TGTGCCAGCAGGGCCGGGACGGCTAGAAACACCATATATTTT.

The table lists this clone with a few counts. V usage is TRBV12-5 and J usage is TRBJ2-3; D tentatively fits TRBD1 or TRBD2 (6 bases each). The CDR3 extends over 13 amino acids. The germline V gene has CDR1 LGHNT and CDR2 FRNRAP. Trimming took off 6 bases at V and 2 bases at J, with 9 bases between the two ends. The CDR3 reads CASGGGPTDTQYF. The DNA for the CDR3 is TGTGCTAGTGGAGGGGGGCCCACAGATACGCAGTATTTT.

The chain joins TRBV5-5 to TRBJ2-1, with a tentative D call TRBD1 (5 bases). Germline values: CDR1 SGHKS, CDR2 YYEKEE (reference sequence). This CDR3 spans 15 amino acids. The V end lost 4 bases, the J end lost 0 bases, and 11 bases lay between the germline ends. The CDR3 sequence is CASSLTGASYNEQFF. The CDR3 DNA reads TGTGCCAGCAGCCTCACAGGAGCCTCCTACAATGAGCAGTTCTTC. The full variable domain, with the rest looked up from reference TRBV5-5 and TRBJ2-1, is DAGVTQSPTHLIKTRGQQVTLRCSPISGHKSVSWYQQVLGQGPQFIFQYYEKEERGRGNFPDRFSARQFPNYSSELNVNALLLGDSALYLCASSLTGASYNEQFFGPGTRLTVL.

This clone was detected once. This chain links TRBV19 with TRBJ1-1; 10 bases map to TRBD1. This CDR3 is built from 14 residues. Losses at the gene ends were 5 bases for V and 3 bases for J; bases not matched to a gene: 3. Germline CDR1 LNHDA, CDR2 SQIVND (reference sequence). The CDR3 sequence is CASSWTGGYTEAFF. CDR3 nucleotides: TGTGCCAGTAGTTGGACAGGGGGGTACACTGAAGCTTTCTTT.

The chain recombines TRBV7-6 with TRBJ2-2; 8 nucleotides match TRBD1. The germline gives CDR1 SGHVS, CDR2 FNYEAQ. There are 16 residues in the CDR3. The J segment lost 4 bases and the V segment lost 2 bases, leaving 6 bases of the junction unmatched. The CDR3 nucleotides read TGTGCCAGCAGCTTAATGGCAGGGGGCACCACCGGGGAGCTGTTTTTT. Its protein product is CASSLMAGGTTGELFF.

The J gene is TRBJ1-1, the V gene TRBV27, with 7 bases aligning to TRBD1. Germline CDR1 reads MNHEY; CDR2 reads SMNVEV (reference sequence). V lost 5 bases and J lost 1; bases outside the gene matches: 1. The CDR3 loop spans 13 amino acids. The CDR3 loop reads CASSRQGNTEAFF. The CDR3 nucleotides are TGTGCCAGCAGTAGACAGGGGAACACTGAAGCTTTCTTT.

This chain connects TRBV28 to TRBJ2-5, with a possible D match to TRBD2 (6 bases). V shed 3 bases and J shed 5 bases, with 16 bases lying between them. CDR1 MDHEN and CDR2 SYDVKM come from the germline V gene. The CDR3 loop spans 15 amino acids. The CDR3 spells CASSFYPAGGETQYF. The CDR3 DNA sequence: TGTGCCAGCAGTTTTTATCCAGCGGGTGGCGAGACCCAGTACTTC.

The rearrangement links TRBV5-1 to TRBJ1-1, with 8 bases matching TRBD1. CDR3 length: 14 amino acids. Germline V lookup: CDR1 SGHRS, CDR2 YFSETQ. After removal of 4 bases from V and 2 bases from J, the junction contained 4 bases not matched to a gene. The CDR3 DNA sequence: TGCGCCAGCAGCGAAGACAGGGGCAACACTGAAGCTTTCTTT. Amino acid sequence: CASSEDRGNTEAFF.